The 28 T cell receptor beta chains in this list originate from one sample, sequenced in a study of blood T cell repertoires in COVID-19 (TCRdb year 2020). Receptor libraries were prepared by the immunoSEQ multiplex PCR assay. TCRdb re-hosts the immuneACCESS table, in-frame sequences only. Its copies lack some clones; in the studies checked, an unresolved V gene accounts for under half of them, and the cause for the rest is not known. The sample records about 150,000 clones, about 90% of which are singletons. Roughly 6.6% of the sample belongs to the ten largest clones. Sequencing was performed on peripheral blood. These receptor sequences come from a man older than 75 with acute or convalescent COVID-19.

This clone appeared a single time. The rearrangement uses TRBV3-1 (or the pseudogene TRBV3-2) and TRBJ2-7, with a tentative D call TRBD1 (6 bases). Trimming shortened V by 2 bases and J by 11 bases, and 13 bases separated the two germline ends. This CDR3 contains 12 residues. Germline lookup yields CDR1 LGHDT and CDR2 YNNKEL (reference sequence). The CDR3 sequence is CASSQFQGTEYF. CDR3 sequence (DNA): TGTGCCAGCAGCCAATTTCAGGGGACGGAGTACTTC.

This rearrangement joins TRBV10-2 to TRBJ2-7, with D tentatively TRBD1 (5 bases). The CDR3 runs to 14 residues. Looked up from germline, CDR1 is WSHSY and CDR2 is SAAADI. V lost 4 bases and J 4 bases, leaving 14 bases between the germline ends. CDR3 sequence reads: CASSGHVGLYEQYF. Here the CDR3 DNA reads TGCGCCAGCAGTGGTCATGTGGGGCTGTACGAGCAGTACTTC.

This chain links TRBV5-1 with TRBJ2-7, with a possible D match to TRBD1 (6 bases). CDR1 and CDR2 (germline): SGHRS, YFSETQ. Trimming took 4 bases from V and 2 from J, leaving 13 bases between them. CDR3 size: 14 residues. The CDR3 reads CASSVETGPYEQYF. In DNA, the CDR3 is TGCGCCAGCAGCGTCGAGACAGGTCCCTACGAGCAGTACTTC.

V usage is TRBV6-2 or TRBV6-3 and J usage is TRBJ1-5; D gene unclear. This CDR3 region has 13 residues. CDR1 MNHEY and CDR2 SVGEGT come from the germline V gene. The V gene lost 1 base and the J gene lost 5 bases, with 6 bases spanning the gap. The CDR3 protein is CASSYFGYQPQHF. DNA of the CDR3: TGTGCCAGCAGTTACTTCGGGTATCAGCCCCAGCATTTT.

This chain connects TRBV18 to TRBJ1-5; a weak D match, TRBD1 (6 bases). The CDR3 loop spans 17 amino acids. CDR1 and CDR2 (germline): KGHSH, LQKENI. V dropped 9 bases and J dropped 0 bases, with 21 bases sitting between them. The CDR3 DNA reads TGTGCCAGTAGAAGGGACACTATGGGGAATAGCAATCAGCCCCAGCATTTT. Residues: CASRRDTMGNSNQPQHF.

The chain recombines TRBV7-9 with TRBJ1-6; 8 bases map to TRBD1. The germline gives CDR1 SEHNR, CDR2 FQNEAQ (reference sequence). The V gene end was trimmed by 3 bases and the J gene end by 8 bases; junction bases not matched to a gene: 0. The CDR3 loop spans 13 amino acids. The CDR3 region has the DNA TGTGCCAGCAGCTTGACAGGGGATTCACCCCTCCACTTT. It codes for CASSLTGDSPLHF. The whole variable domain, remainder taken from reference TRBV7-9 and TRBJ1-6, is DTGVSQNPRHKITKRGQNVTFRCDPISEHNRLYWYRQTLGQGPEFLTYFQNEAQLEKSRLLSDRFSAERPKGSFSTLEIQRTEQGDSAMYLCASSLTGDSPLHFGNGTRLTVT.

The chain couples TRBV14 to TRBJ2-3, with D unresolved. This CDR3 spans 15 amino acids. Per the germline V gene, CDR1 is SGHDN and CDR2 is FVKESK. The V gene lost 0 bases and the J gene lost 5 bases, with 12 bases spanning the gap. The CDR3 spells CASSQDFRVRDTQYF. In DNA form, the CDR3 reads TGTGCCAGCAGCCAAGATTTTCGGGTTAGAGATACGCAGTATTTT.

The chain carries TRBV30 and TRBJ1-1; 7 bases align to TRBD1. V lost 4 bases and J lost 2; bases outside the gene matches: 10. CDR1 and CDR2 from the germline V gene are GTSNPN and SVGIG (reference sequence). This CDR3 comprises 15 residues. The CDR3 DNA reads as TGTGCCTGGAACCCGGGACAGACCTATAACACTGAAGCTTTCTTT. Amino acid sequence: CAWNPGQTYNTEAFF.

As for this clone: In the same sample, other DNA sequences code for this CDR3. This sequence joins TRBV3-1 (or the pseudogene TRBV3-2) and TRBJ1-3; possibly TRBD1 for D (6 bases). Germline V CDR1 and CDR2: LGHDT, YNNKEL (reference sequence). CDR3 size: 14 residues. Trimming removed 1 base at V and 2 bases at J, with 6 bases between. The CDR3 nucleotides are TGTGCCAGCAGCCAAGCAGGGGCTGGAAACACCATATATTTT. Residues: CASSQAGAGNTIYF.

This clone has just one count. The chain links TRBV21-1 to TRBJ2-1; TRBD1 is the table's D call and was not checked against the DNA. TRBV21-1 constitutes a pseudogene. This CDR3 has 19 amino acids. The CDR3 loop is CASSKGKCVRQGENNEQFF. The CDR3 DNA reads as TGTGCCAGCAGCAAAGGCAAGTGTGTAAGACAGGGGGAAAACAATGAGCAGTTCTTC.

This clone was detected only a few times. The chain combines TRBV6-2 or TRBV6-3 with TRBJ1-6, with TRBD1 as a possible D gene (6 bases). V was cut by 2 bases and J by 8 bases, with 7 bases left in between. Germline V gives CDR1 MNHEY, CDR2 SVGEGT. The CDR3 is 13 amino acids. This CDR3 reads CASSYPGDSPLHF. In DNA form, the CDR3 reads TGTGCCAGCAGTTACCCAGGGGATTCACCCCTCCACTTT.

The V call is TRBV30, the J call TRBJ2-2; the D is unclear. The germline V and J ends were trimmed by 0 bases and 2 bases, with 10 bases remaining between them. CDR3 length: 15 residues. Germline V lookup: CDR1 GTSNPN, CDR2 SVGIG (reference sequence). CDR3 nucleotide sequence: TGTGCCTGGAGTGTATTACAGATAAACACCGGGGAGCTGTTTTTT. Protein product: CAWSVLQINTGELFF.

The rearrangement uses TRBV24-1 and TRBJ2-2; maybe TRBD1 (5 bases). The CDR3 runs to 12 residues. Germline V gives CDR1 KGHDR, CDR2 SFDVKD. Trimming stripped 8 bases from V and 5 bases from J, with 8 bases between. This CDR3 is CATISGTGELFF. CDR3 DNA: TGTGCCACCATTTCAGGGACCGGGGAGCTGTTTTTT.

This chain uses TRBV5-5 with TRBJ2-1, with 7 bases that match TRBD1. J gave up 2 bases and V 2 bases, and 10 bases lay outside the gene matches. The CDR3 contains 17 residues. The V gene's germline CDR1 is SGHKS and CDR2 YYEKEE (reference sequence). CDR3 in DNA: TGTGCCAGCAGCTTTTCGCTAGGGGGCTTAACCTACAATGAGCAGTTCTTC. Translation gives CASSFSLGGLTYNEQFF.

The J gene is TRBJ2-2, the V gene TRBV4-2; 10 bases agree with TRBD2. V dropped 0 bases and J dropped 5; count of bases not matched to a gene: 6. The CDR3 spans 17 residues. Per the germline V gene, CDR1 is LGHNA and CDR2 is YNFKEQ. CDR3 sequence reads: CASSQELLAGRTGELFF. Here the CDR3 DNA reads TGTGCCAGCAGCCAAGAGTTACTAGCGGGGAGGACCGGGGAGCTGTTTTTT.

The gene calls are TRBV5-1 and TRBJ2-3; 8 nucleotides line up with TRBD1. The CDR3 sequence is 15 residues long. Germline CDR1 and CDR2: SGHRS and YFSETQ. Losses at the gene ends were 0 bases for V and 2 bases for J; bases not matched to a gene: 2. CDR3 sequence reads: CASSLGTGITDTQYF. DNA for the CDR3: TGCGCCAGCAGCTTGGGGACAGGGATCACAGATACGCAGTATTTT.

The genes are TRBV28 and TRBJ2-7; 8 bases align to TRBD1. J was trimmed by 0 bases and V by 4 bases; bases with no gene match: 5. This CDR3 is built from 15 residues. The germline CDR1 and CDR2 sequences are MDHEN and SYDVKM. Written as DNA, the CDR3 is TGTGCCAGCAGTTCCACAGGGGGTGCCTCCTACGAGCAGTACTTC. Its protein product is CASSSTGGASYEQYF.

The chain recombines TRBV28 with TRBJ2-2; 13 positions agree with TRBD2. Germline CDR1 is MDHEN and CDR2 is SYDVKM. The CDR3 contains 16 residues. Trimming cost V 9 bases and J 1 base; bases outside gene matches: 5. The CDR3 reads CASKRLAGGNTGELFF. CDR3 DNA sequence: TGTGCCAGTAAAAGACTAGCGGGAGGGAACACCGGGGAGCTGTTTTTT.

The chain carries TRBV11-2 and TRBJ1-1; the match to TRBD1 covers 9 bases. V lost 5 bases, J lost 10 bases, and 5 bases stayed unmatched. The V gene's germline CDR1 is SGHAT and CDR2 FQNNGV. This CDR3 comprises 12 residues. Here the CDR3 reads CASSRDRGTAFF. The CDR3 region has the DNA TGTGCCAGCAGCCGTGACAGGGGGACAGCTTTCTTT.

The chain carries TRBV7-3 and TRBJ2-1, with TRBD1 matching over 7 bases. The length of the CDR3 is 16 residues. V lost 2 bases to trimming and J lost 3 bases; unmatched junction nucleotides: 7. Germline-derived CDR1 and CDR2 are SGHTA and FQGTGA. DNA of the CDR3: TGTGCCAGCAGCTTACAATCCAGGGGGAGCTACAATGAGCAGTTCTTC. It codes for CASSLQSRGSYNEQFF.

The CDR3 region has the DNA TGCAGCACAGGCCCTCGACTGCACACTGAAGCTTTCTTT. Its protein is CSTGPRLHTEAFF. This chain uses TRBV29-1 with TRBJ1-1, with D maybe TRBD1 (5 bases). The V gene lost 8 bases and the J gene lost 3 bases, with 16 bases spanning the gap. The CDR3 consists of 13 residues. Germline V gene data show CDR1 as SQVTM and CDR2 as ANQGSEA. Drawing the rest from reference TRBV29-1 and TRBJ1-1, the complete variable domain is SAVISQKPSRDICQRGTSLTIQCQVDSQVTMMFWYRQQPGQSLTLIATANQGSEATYESGFVIDKFPISRPNLTFSTLTVSNMSPEDSSIYLCSTGPRLHTEAFFGQGTRLTVV.

This clone was seen only once. This sequence joins TRBV5-4 and TRBJ2-1, with 7 bases aligning to TRBD1. Trimming at V came to 1 base and at J to 2 bases, leaving 6 bases not matched to a gene. The length of the CDR3 is 16 residues. Germline lookup yields CDR1 SGHNT and CDR2 YYREEE (reference sequence). The CDR3 sequence: CASSLTGVSPYNEQFF. DNA for the CDR3: TGTGCCAGCAGCTTGACAGGGGTTAGTCCCTACAATGAGCAGTTCTTC.

V is TRBV29-1 and J is TRBJ2-2; D might be TRBD2 (6 bases). CDR1 is SQVTM, CDR2 ANQGSEA, per germline. The length of the CDR3 is 14 residues. Trimming cost V 4 bases and J 4 bases, with 13 bases left between them. The CDR3 reads CSVAEGYGTGELFF. The CDR3 DNA is TGCAGCGTTGCGGAGGGGTATGGCACCGGGGAGCTGTTTTTT.

This sequence joins TRBV14 and TRBJ2-1; 10 nucleotides align to TRBD2. Losses at the gene ends were 2 bases for V and 7 bases for J; bases not matched to a gene: 5. From germline, CDR1 is SGHDN and CDR2 FVKESK. The CDR3 consists of 15 residues. The CDR3 loop reads CASSQPLAGVNEQFF. The CDR3 DNA reads TGTGCCAGCAGCCAACCCCTAGCGGGGGTTAATGAGCAGTTCTTC.

V is TRBV19 and J is TRBJ2-2; D ambiguous. The CDR3 loop spans 16 amino acids. From germline, CDR1 is LNHDA and CDR2 SQIVND (reference sequence). With 1 base removed from V and 1 base from J, the gap between germline ends came to 10 bases. CDR3 protein: CASSIVSAGNTGELFF. In nucleotides, the CDR3 is TGTGCCAGTAGTATAGTATCGGCAGGGAACACCGGGGAGCTGTTTTTT.

In regard to this clone: The same CDR3 also results from other DNA sequences found in this sample. The V and J genes are TRBV28 and TRBJ2-7, with D possibly TRBD2 on 5 matching bases. Trimming removed 7 bases from V and 3 bases from J, with 7 bases in between. Germline V gene lookup returns CDR1 MDHEN and CDR2 SYDVKM. There are 11 residues in the CDR3. CDR3 sequence reads: CASTRGYEQYF. The CDR3 nucleotides read TGTGCCAGCACCCGGGGCTACGAGCAGTACTTC.

The chain carries TRBV2 and TRBJ2-1; D is perhaps TRBD2 (5 bases). Between the trimmed V and J ends, which lost 4 bases and 7 bases, there was a span of 11 bases. In germline, CDR1 is SNHLY, CDR2 FYNNEI. The CDR3 is made up of 13 amino acids. The CDR3, as DNA: TGTGCCAGCAGTGTTGAGAGGGCGAATGAGCAGTTCTTC. This translates into CASSVERANEQFF.

The J gene is TRBJ2-6, the V gene TRBV9; weak D call: TRBD1 (6 bases). CDR1 is SGDLS and CDR2 is YYNGEE in the germline V gene. Between the trimmed V and J ends, which lost 0 bases and 2 bases, there was a span of 15 bases. The CDR3 is 18 amino acids. This CDR3 reads CASSVDSGEFAGANVLTF. Here the CDR3 DNA reads TGTGCCAGCAGCGTAGATTCAGGGGAATTTGCTGGGGCCAACGTCCTGACTTTC.